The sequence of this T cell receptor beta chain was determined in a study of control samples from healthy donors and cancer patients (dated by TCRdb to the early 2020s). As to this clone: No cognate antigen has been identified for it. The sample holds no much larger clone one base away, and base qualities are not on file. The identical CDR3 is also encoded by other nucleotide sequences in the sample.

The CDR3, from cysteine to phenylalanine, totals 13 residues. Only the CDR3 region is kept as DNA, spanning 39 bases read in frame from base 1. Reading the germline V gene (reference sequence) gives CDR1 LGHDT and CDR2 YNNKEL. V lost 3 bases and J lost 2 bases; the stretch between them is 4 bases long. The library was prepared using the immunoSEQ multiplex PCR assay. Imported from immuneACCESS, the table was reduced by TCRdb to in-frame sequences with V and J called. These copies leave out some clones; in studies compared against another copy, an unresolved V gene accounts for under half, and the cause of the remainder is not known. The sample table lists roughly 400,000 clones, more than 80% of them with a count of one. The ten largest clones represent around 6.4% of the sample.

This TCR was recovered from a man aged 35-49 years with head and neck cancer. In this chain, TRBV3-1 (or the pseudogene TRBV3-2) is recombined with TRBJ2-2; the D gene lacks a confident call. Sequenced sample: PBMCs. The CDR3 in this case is CASSQTNTGELFF. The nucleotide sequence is TGTGCCAGCAGCCAGACCAACACCGGGGAGCTGTTTTTT.